This TCR beta chain was identified during a study of blood T cells in healthy people across ages. A second PCR, run for about 7 to 11 cycles, used a sample-barcoded 5' primer plus a J-beta primer mix. TCRdb reprocessed the 5' RACE reads via MiXCR and lists one record per CDR3 protein. The data contain 1.5 million to 2 million distinct CDR3 sequences, around 50% of them singletons. The CDR3 sequence is 16 residues long. Germline V gene data show CDR1 as MNHNS and CDR2 as SASEGT. Losses at the gene ends were 1 base for V and 1 base for J; bases not matched to a gene: 5. This sequence originates from a middle-aged woman in good health. The chain couples TRBV6-1 to TRBJ1-2; 8 bases are shared with TRBD1. Sequences were obtained from blood. CDR3 protein: CASSEGGTGLNYGYTF. In nucleotides, the CDR3 is TGTGCCAGCAGTGAAGGAGGGACAGGCCTTAACTATGGCTACACCTTC.